The clone carrying this T cell receptor beta chain has only a few counts. This table comes from immunoSEQ multiplex PCR, and its TCRdb copy is limited to in-frame clones, with some not included. The sample records around 370,000 clones, 90% being singletons. This sample was taken from a study of blood T cell repertoires in COVID-19. Germline V gene lookup returns CDR1 SEHNR and CDR2 FQNEAQ (reference sequence). The CDR3 is 12 amino acids. V was shortened by 7 bases and J by 7 bases, with 10 bases between the two germline ends. The rearrangement links TRBV7-9 to TRBJ1-4; no clear D. Sequences were obtained from peripheral blood. The TCR was taken from a man aged 18 to 29 with active or convalescent COVID-19. CDR3 region: CASTDAVEKLFF. Written as DNA, the CDR3 is TGTGCCAGCACCGATGCGGTTGAAAAACTGTTTTTT.